Following are 32 T cell receptor beta chains from one sample sequenced in a study of CD8 T cells in ankylosing spondylitis. One entry per CDR3 protein results from TCRdb running MiXCR on the 5' RACE reads. Of roughly 260,000 distinct CDR3 sequences in the sample, 15% to 20% were seen once. Material: blood, either unsorted or a sorted T cell fraction (not recorded which). The receptors come from a male donor with ankylosing spondylitis or in good health (not recorded which).

This clonotype was counted between two and nine times. The chain uses TRBV5-1 and TRBJ1-2; perhaps TRBD1 as D (5 bases). Per germline, CDR1 SGHRS and CDR2 YFSETQ. The CDR3 loop spans 16 amino acids. The ends were cut back, 0 bases at V and 2 bases at J, with 14 bases in the middle. The CDR3 nucleotides are TGCGCCAGCAGCTTGGGTTGGGGCAACGACAACTATGGCTACACCTTC. Translated: CASSLGWGNDNYGYTF.

This clonotype has only a few counts. The chain combines TRBV20-1 with TRBJ2-1; TRBD2 matches at 10 bases. V lost 7 bases to trimming and J lost 9 bases; unmatched junction nucleotides: 6. CDR1 and CDR2 from the germline V gene are DFQATT and SNEGSKA (reference sequence). The CDR3 is 12 amino acids. CDR3: CSGLAGDGEQFF. Written as DNA, the CDR3 is TGCAGTGGGCTAGCGGGAGATGGTGAGCAGTTCTTC.

This clonotype came up a few times. The chain uses TRBV20-1 and TRBJ2-7; D is unclear. The CDR3 has 13 amino acids. CDR1 is DFQATT, CDR2 SNEGSKA, per germline (reference sequence). The V and J ends lost 0 bases and 3 bases respectively, with 9 bases between them. The chain's CDR3 is CSARDRSHYEQYV. CDR3 nucleotides: TGCAGTGCTAGAGACAGGTCCCACTACGAGCAGTACGTC.

Turning to this clonotype: At one boundary the junction diverges from the germline segment, which might be a read error. The chain is built from TRBV20-1 and TRBJ1-6; no clear D. CDR3 length: 13 residues. Germline V gives CDR1 DFQATT, CDR2 SNEGSKA (reference sequence). CDR3 sequence (DNA): TGCAGTGCGAGAGGACCCCCGGACTCACCCCTCCACTTT. Amino acids: CSARGPPDSPLHF.

The chain uses TRBV3-1 and TRBJ1-5, with 7 bases matching TRBD1. The CDR3 runs to 15 residues. V shed 2 bases, J shed 0 bases, and the junction held 1 base outside the gene matches. Germline V gene sequence: CDR1 LGHDT, CDR2 YNNKEL (reference sequence). CDR3 nucleotides: TGTGCCAGCAGCCAAAAGGGGGCTAGCAATCAGCCCCAGCATTTT. This gives the protein CASSQKGASNQPQHF.

The CDR3 coding sequence is TGTGCCATCAGTGAGTCGGGCAGCACCTACGAGCAGTACGTC. It codes for CAISESGSTYEQYV. V gene TRBV10-3 combines with J gene TRBJ2-7; D call uncertain. This CDR3 is built from 14 residues. Between the trimmed V and J ends, which lost 0 bases and 2 bases, there was a span of 8 bases. Germline lookup yields CDR1 ENHRY and CDR2 SYGVKD.

The chain carries TRBV4-1 and TRBJ1-2; 7 nucleotides match TRBD1. Germline trimming cut 2 bases from V and 5 bases from J; bases unmatched to any gene: 20. Germline assignment: CDR1 MGHRA and CDR2 YSYEKL. The CDR3 is 19 residues long. CDR3: CASSQPRDSWGRGGYGYTF. In nucleotides, the CDR3 is TGCGCCAGCAGCCAACCCCGGGACAGTTGGGGTAGGGGGGGTTATGGCTACACCTTC.

The V call is TRBV5-1, the J call TRBJ1-2; possible D gene TRBD1, 6 bases. This CDR3 is built from 14 residues. Trimming shortened V by 3 bases and J by 6 bases, and 15 bases separated the two germline ends. Germline values: CDR1 SGHRS, CDR2 YFSETQ. Here the CDR3 reads CASSSGTPGNGYTF. In DNA, the CDR3 is TGCGCCAGCAGCTCAGGGACACCCGGAAATGGCTACACCTTC.

The rearrangement links TRBV29-1 to TRBJ1-4; TRBD1 might be the D (6 bases). Deletions cut 6 bases from V and 3 bases from J, with 17 bases between. The CDR3 sequence is 15 residues long. CDR1 SQVTM and CDR2 ANQGSEA come from the germline V gene. CDR3 sequence (DNA): TGCAGCGTGGCCGTGGGGGGGGCTGCTAATGAAAAACTGTTTTTT. The encoded protein is CSVAVGGAANEKLFF.

V gene TRBV19 combines with J gene TRBJ1-5, with 8 bases identical to TRBD1. The CDR3 extends over 15 amino acids. The V gene's germline CDR1 is LNHDA and CDR2 SQIVND (reference sequence). The junction had 9 bases not matched to a gene; V was cut back by 5 bases and J by 6 bases. The CDR3 here is CASSVGQGTAQPQHF. The DNA of the CDR3 is TGTGCCAGTAGTGTCGGACAGGGAACTGCTCAGCCCCAGCATTTT.

On this clonotype: One end of the junction varies from germline; a read error may be responsible. The chain couples TRBV12-3 or TRBV12-4 to TRBJ2-5, with 8 bases matching TRBD1. CDR3 length: 18 residues. This CDR3 is CTSSFPSTGEGYQETQYF. CDR3 DNA: TGTACCAGCAGTTTCCCCTCGACAGGGGAAGGGTACCAAGAGACCCAGTACTTC.

This clonotype was counted a few times. This chain joins TRBV11-2 and TRBJ1-4; D gene unclear. This CDR3 has 14 amino acids. V was cut by 2 bases and J by 5 bases, with 9 bases left in between. CDR1 is SGHAT, CDR2 FQNNGV, per germline. As DNA, the CDR3 is TGTGCCAGCAGCTTACAAGGGCTCAATGAAAAACTGTTTTTT. This gives the protein CASSLQGLNEKLFF.

The chain combines TRBV7-9 with TRBJ2-1, with 10 bases lining up with TRBD2. Germline CDR1 is SEHNR and CDR2 is FQNEAQ (reference sequence). V dropped 5 bases and J dropped 7; count of bases not matched to a gene: 8. The CDR3 is made up of 15 amino acids. The CDR3 nucleotides are TGTGCCAGCAGCGAGACTAGCGGGTGGGGGAATGAGCAGTTCTTC. Its translation: CASSETSGWGNEQFF. The entire variable domain, with the rest obtained from reference TRBV7-9 and TRBJ2-1, is as follows: DTGVSQNPRHKITKRGQNVTFRCDPISEHNRLYWYRQTLGQGPEFLTYFQNEAQLEKSRLLSDRFSAERPKGSFSTLEIQRTEQGDSAMYLCASSETSGWGNEQFFGPGTRLTVL.

There are many counts of this clonotype. A junction boundary mismatches the germline segment, possibly from a read error. The rearrangement links TRBV10-3 to TRBJ1-5; D is undetermined. This CDR3 is 13 amino acids long. Germline V gives CDR1 ENHRY, CDR2 SYGVKD. Written as DNA, the CDR3 is TGTGCCAGCAGTGACGGGCGCAATCAGCCCCAGCATTTT. This sequence encodes CASSDGRNQPQHF.

In its sample, this clonotype was seen a few times. The CDR3 loop is CASIVSFSGNTIYF. CDR3 bases: TGTGCCAGCATTGTTTCCTTCTCTGGAAACACCATATATTTT. The chain combines TRBV6-1 with TRBJ1-3, with unresolved D. Germline CDR1 and CDR2: MNHNS and SASEGT. The CDR3 has 14 amino acids. The ends were cut back, 7 bases at V and 0 bases at J, with 10 bases in the middle.

The chain links TRBV3-1 to TRBJ2-2; 15 nucleotides agree with TRBD2. Per germline, CDR1 LGHDT and CDR2 YNNKEL (reference sequence). With V trimmed by 4 bases and J by 3 bases, 6 bases remained unmatched. This CDR3 is 18 amino acids long. Here the CDR3 DNA reads TGTGCCAGCAGCCGAGGACTAGCGGGGGGGCAGTACACCGGGGAGCTGTTTTTT. Encoded protein: CASSRGLAGGQYTGELFF.

The chain combines TRBV6-5 with TRBJ1-3, with 9 bases matching TRBD1. After removal of 2 bases from V and 0 bases from J, the junction contained 5 bases not matched to a gene. The germline gives CDR1 MNHEY, CDR2 SVGAGI. The CDR3 is 17 residues long. The CDR3 DNA sequence: TGTGCCAGCAGTTACGGGGGACAGGGAATCTCTGGAAACACCATATATTTT. Amino acid sequence: CASSYGGQGISGNTIYF.

As to this clonotype: A clone one base away is much larger, so this may be a read error. The chain uses TRBV20-1 and TRBJ1-2; tentative D call: TRBD1 (5 bases). The CDR3 extends over 12 amino acids. Trimming shortened V by 6 bases and J by 5 bases, and 13 bases separated the two germline ends. CDR1 and CDR2 from the germline V gene are DFQATT and SNEGSKA (reference sequence). CDR3: CSAIGAEYGYTF. CDR3 DNA: TGCAGTGCAATAGGGGCTGAGTATGGCTACACCTTC.

The genes are TRBV11-1 and TRBJ2-3; D is uncertain. Germline V gene lookup returns CDR1 SGHAT and CDR2 FQDESV (reference sequence). Trimming took off 2 bases at V and 7 bases at J, with 19 bases between the two ends. The CDR3 is made up of 16 amino acids. The DNA for the CDR3 is TGTGCCAGCAGCTTATCGGTTCTAGAGCCCGTCCATACGCAGTATTTT. Translating gives CASSLSVLEPVHTQYF.

This clonotype was picked up many times. V is TRBV24-1 and J is TRBJ2-1, with 7 bases lining up with TRBD2. The germline CDR1 and CDR2 sequences are KGHDR and SFDVKD. This CDR3 has 12 residues. V was pared by 7 bases and J by 9 bases, with 5 bases of the junction left unmatched. In DNA form, the CDR3 reads TGTGCCACCAGACAAGGGAGGGGTGAGCAGTTCTTC. Translated, it gives CATRQGRGEQFF.

This clonotype was seen a handful of times. The chain uses TRBV20-1 and TRBJ2-7; TRBD1 aligns across 8 bases. V gave up 5 bases and J gave up 4 bases; unmatched junction bases: 10. The CDR3 runs 14 residues. Germline-derived CDR1 and CDR2 are DFQATT and SNEGSKA (reference sequence). CDR3 in amino acids: CSALGLTGGYEQYV. Here the CDR3 DNA reads TGCAGTGCTTTGGGGCTTACAGGGGGTTACGAGCAGTACGTC.

This clonotype was observed many times. The chain combines TRBV20-1 with TRBJ1-2, with D perhaps matching TRBD1 (5 bases). CDR1 DFQATT and CDR2 SNEGSKA come from the germline V gene (reference sequence). Trimming shortened V by 1 base and J by 4 bases, and 10 bases separated the two germline ends. There are 13 residues in the CDR3. The CDR3 DNA follows: TGCAGTGCTAGAGGGCAGGGTGGCTATGGCTACACCTTC. Its protein product is CSARGQGGYGYTF.

This sequence joins TRBV5-1 and TRBJ1-1, with TRBD1 as a possible D gene (5 bases). Germline CDR1 is SGHRS and CDR2 is YFSETQ. The CDR3 has 17 amino acids. Trimming removed 0 bases from V and 0 bases from J, with 15 bases in between. The CDR3 here is CASSLGASGAVNTEAFF. In DNA form, the CDR3 reads TGCGCCAGCAGCTTGGGGGCATCCGGGGCAGTGAACACTGAAGCTTTCTTT.

This clonotype was picked up many times. The chain has TRBV5-1 and TRBJ2-2; 8 bases match TRBD1. The CDR3 contains 16 residues. V lost 4 bases to trimming and J lost 1 base; unmatched junction nucleotides: 6. Germline V CDR1 and CDR2: SGHRS, YFSETQ. CDR3 DNA sequence: TGCGCCAGCAGCCAAAACGGACAGGGGAACACCGGGGAGCTGTTTTTT. This encodes CASSQNGQGNTGELFF. Full variable domain (outside the CDR3, taken from reference TRBV5-1 and TRBJ2-2): KAGVTQTPRYLIKTRGQQVTLSCSPISGHRSVSWYQQTPGQGLQFLFEYFSETQRNKGNFPGRFSGRQFSNSRSEMNVSTLELGDSALYLCASSQNGQGNTGELFFGEGSRLTVL.

This chain links TRBV20-1 with TRBJ1-1; no firm D call. From germline, CDR1 is DFQATT and CDR2 SNEGSKA (reference sequence). CDR3 length: 11 residues. V lost 4 bases to trimming and J lost 3 bases, with 6 bases between them. The CDR3 spells CSAKVYTEAFF. The CDR3 DNA sequence: TGCAGTGCTAAGGTCTACACTGAAGCTTTCTTT.

The chain recombines TRBV5-1 with TRBJ1-5, with D unclear. V was clipped by 0 bases and J by 6 bases, with 13 bases between them. CDR3 length equals 15 residues. CDR1 is SGHRS and CDR2 is YFSETQ in the germline V gene. Here the CDR3 DNA reads TGCGCCAGCAGCTTGGACCCCGGAGGACTTCAGCCCCAGCATTTT. It encodes CASSLDPGGLQPQHF.

This clonotype has more than one count but fewer than ten. The gene calls are TRBV6-1 and TRBJ1-5; the D gene is possibly TRBD1 (5 bases). V lost 6 bases, J lost 5 bases, and 14 bases lay in between. The CDR3 runs to 14 residues. Per the germline V gene, CDR1 is MNHNS and CDR2 is SASEGT. The chain's CDR3 is CASSFTGVYQPQHF. CDR3 in DNA: TGTGCCAGCAGCTTTACGGGGGTCTATCAGCCCCAGCATTTT.

This chain connects TRBV12-3 or TRBV12-4 to TRBJ2-2; D remains unclear. The CDR3 covers 14 residues. Deletions cut 6 bases from V and 0 bases from J, with 8 bases between. For the CDR3, the DNA is TGTGCCAGCAGCTATCATGCGAACACCGGGGAGCTGTTTTTT. This gives the protein CASSYHANTGELFF.

This clonotype has just a few counts. This chain connects TRBV5-1 to TRBJ1-1, with 9 bases fitting TRBD1. The CDR3 is made up of 15 amino acids. With 0 bases clipped from V and 4 bases from J, the junction kept 4 bases outside the gene matches. Looked up from germline, CDR1 is SGHRS and CDR2 is YFSETQ. The CDR3 DNA reads TGCGCCAGCAGCTTGGGACAGGGGGGGAGCACTGAAGCTTTCTTT. This translates into CASSLGQGGSTEAFF.

The V call is TRBV20-1, the J call TRBJ2-7; D unresolved. CDR1 DFQATT and CDR2 SNEGSKA come from the germline V gene (reference sequence). V lost 4 bases to trimming and J lost 6 bases, with 13 bases between them. CDR3 size: 12 residues. CDR3 DNA: TGCAGTGCTACTTTCAGGCGAGGCGAGCAGTACGTC. Translating gives CSATFRRGEQYV.

CDR3 bases: TGTGCCAGCAGCCCCGGGATGGGAGTCTCCTACGAGCAGTACGTC. Protein sequence: CASSPGMGVSYEQYV. The rearrangement joins TRBV2 to TRBJ2-7; perhaps TRBD2 as D (5 bases). CDR1 is SNHLY and CDR2 is FYNNEI in the germline V gene. V was trimmed by 6 bases and J by 0 bases, leaving 15 bases between them. The CDR3 has 15 residues.

This clonotype was seen only a few times. The CDR3 nucleotides read TGTGCCAGCAGACCGACAGTCTCTGGGAACACTGAAGCTTTCTTT. The encoded protein is CASRPTVSGNTEAFF. The rearrangement links TRBV3-1 to TRBJ1-1, with a possible D match to TRBD1 (5 bases). This CDR3 contains 15 residues. Trimming took off 6 bases at V and 1 base at J, with 15 bases between the two ends. Germline V CDR1 and CDR2: LGHDT, YNNKEL (reference sequence).